The 31 T cell receptor beta chains given below trace back to one sample, sequenced in a study of shared clonotypes between healthy human individuals. The table came from immunoSEQ multiplex PCR; TCRdb's copy has only in-frame clones and leaves some out. The repertoire consists of some 980,000 clones, with less than 85% occurring once and the leading ten covering approximately 1.5%. Input material: memory CD4+ T cells sorted from blood. The subset denotes: CD45RA-negative fraction. The source of these receptors is a man aged 18 to 35 in good health.

This chain links TRBV7-9 with TRBJ2-1, with D perhaps matching TRBD2 (5 bases). Looked up from germline, CDR1 is SEHNR and CDR2 is FQNEAQ (reference sequence). V was cut by 5 bases and J by 3 bases, with 14 bases left in between. The CDR3 consists of 15 residues. Here the CDR3 reads CASSPLAEGYNEQFF. The DNA for the CDR3 is TGTGCCAGCAGCCCCCTGGCAGAGGGCTACAATGAGCAGTTCTTC.

In its sample, this clone was seen once. The rearrangement joins TRBV5-1 to TRBJ2-3, with D perhaps given as TRBD1 or TRBD2 (5 bases each). V lost 0 bases, J lost 5 bases, and 10 bases lay in between. The CDR3 runs 14 residues. The germline V gene has CDR1 SGHRS and CDR2 YFSETQ. The CDR3 DNA reads TGCGCCAGCAGCTTGGGAGGGGCTCGAGATACGCAGTATTTT. The encoded protein is CASSLGGARDTQYF.

The table lists this clone with a few counts. The chain is built from TRBV9 and TRBJ1-3, with unresolved D. This CDR3 comprises 14 residues. Germline V gene lookup returns CDR1 SGDLS and CDR2 YYNGEE. V was trimmed by 3 bases and J by 0 bases, leaving 7 bases between them. The CDR3 DNA reads as TGTGCCAGCAGCGAACAGAGCTCTGGAAACACCATATATTTT. Amino acids: CASSEQSSGNTIYF.

For this clone: This CDR3 is also generated by other DNA sequences in the sample. The V and J genes are TRBV7-9 and TRBJ1-1, with D possibly TRBD1 on 6 matching bases. The CDR3 sequence is 13 residues long. Deletions cut 3 bases from V and 1 base from J, with 6 bases between. Germline V gene data show CDR1 as SEHNR and CDR2 as FQNEAQ (reference sequence). The CDR3 bases are TGTGCCAGCAGCTTGGGACAGAACACTGAAGCTTTCTTT. This codes for CASSLGQNTEAFF.

The chain recombines TRBV5-1 with TRBJ1-1; no clear D. The V end was cut by 1 base, the J end by 2 bases, with 12 bases between. The CDR3 has 15 amino acids. The germline V gene encodes CDR1 SGHRS and CDR2 YFSETQ. CDR3 protein: CASSLMEDPNTEAFF. The CDR3 coding sequence is TGCGCCAGCAGCTTGATGGAGGACCCCAACACTGAAGCTTTCTTT.

V and J are TRBV9 and TRBJ2-5; 11 nucleotides match TRBD2. V was pared by 2 bases and J by 5 bases, with 8 bases of the junction left unmatched. The CDR3 is 16 amino acids. Germline V lookup: CDR1 SGDLS, CDR2 YYNGEE. The CDR3 reads CASSVTSGGAPETQYF. The CDR3 DNA follows: TGTGCCAGCAGCGTCACTAGCGGGGGCGCCCCGGAGACCCAGTACTTC.

Only a few counts were recorded for this clone. The chain couples TRBV10-3 to TRBJ1-2; D might be TRBD1 (5 bases). This CDR3 region has 14 residues. Trimming removed 0 bases at V and 8 bases at J, with 13 bases between. The germline CDR1 and CDR2 sequences are ENHRY and SYGVKD. The CDR3 reads CAISESVTGGGYTF. As DNA, the CDR3 is TGTGCCATCAGTGAGTCCGTCACCGGGGGGGGCTACACCTTC.

This clone was seen only a few times. Other DNA sequences of this sample code for an identical CDR3. The chain has TRBV9 and TRBJ2-7; TRBD1 or TRBD2 may be the D gene (5 bases each). Germline V gene sequence: CDR1 SGDLS, CDR2 YYNGEE. This CDR3 region has 15 residues. V was cut by 0 bases and J by 0 bases, with 10 bases left in between. The CDR3 here is CASSVAPGSSYEQYF. The CDR3 DNA follows: TGTGCCAGCAGCGTAGCCCCAGGGAGCTCCTACGAGCAGTACTTC.

This chain links TRBV29-1 with TRBJ2-7; D is unresolved. V gave up 7 bases and J gave up 1 base, with 11 bases separating them. This CDR3 is 12 amino acids long. Germline V gives CDR1 SQVTM, CDR2 ANQGSEA. In DNA form, the CDR3 reads TGCAGCGGCTCGGACGGGTCCTACGAGCAGTACTTC. It translates to CSGSDGSYEQYF.

The CDR3 protein is CASSPRSGGGNEQFF. CDR3 bases: TGTGCCAGCAGCCCCCGGAGCGGGGGAGGGAATGAGCAGTTCTTC. The chain employs TRBV5-4 and TRBJ2-1; TRBD2 agrees at 8 bases. The CDR3 extends over 15 amino acids. V lost 4 bases, J lost 7 bases, and 10 bases stayed unmatched. Germline V gene data show CDR1 as SGHNT and CDR2 as YYREEE (reference sequence).

The V gene is TRBV5-1, the J gene TRBJ2-1; the match to TRBD2 covers 14 bases. The CDR3 contains 15 residues. Looked up from germline, CDR1 is SGHRS and CDR2 is YFSETQ. Trimming cost V 5 bases and J 9 bases; bases outside gene matches: 7. CDR3 sequence (DNA): TGCGCCAGCAGACCTGGACTAGCGGGAGGTCGTGAGCAGTTCTTC. Protein: CASRPGLAGGREQFF.

The chain links TRBV2 to TRBJ1-6; 9 positions agree with TRBD1. The CDR3 has 17 residues. CDR1 and CDR2 from the germline V gene are SNHLY and FYNNEI. V gave up 6 bases and J gave up 1 base; unmatched junction bases: 7. The CDR3 nucleotides read TGTGCCAGCAGAGCACCGGGACAGGGATCCTATAATTCACCCCTCCACTTT. Its translation: CASRAPGQGSYNSPLHF.

A remark on this clone: Other DNA sequences of this sample code for an identical CDR3. J is TRBJ2-3 and V is TRBV5-1; 11 bases align to TRBD2. Germline V gene lookup returns CDR1 SGHRS and CDR2 YFSETQ. The CDR3 spans 15 residues. The ends lost 0 bases at V and 5 bases at J; junction bases unmatched: 2. In DNA form, the CDR3 reads TGCGCCAGCAGCTTGGACCTAGCGGGAGGAGATACGCAGTATTTT. This encodes CASSLDLAGGDTQYF.

V is TRBV30 and J is TRBJ2-1, with no clear D. CDR1 is GTSNPN and CDR2 is SVGIG in the germline V gene (reference sequence). The V end was cut by 2 bases, the J end by 10 bases, with 9 bases between. The CDR3 runs to 11 residues. The CDR3 DNA is TGTGCCTGGAGTCCTATGACGGAGCAGTTCTTC. Translating gives CAWSPMTEQFF.

J is TRBJ1-6 and V is TRBV18; a possible D gene is TRBD1 (5 bases). CDR1 KGHSH and CDR2 LQKENI come from the germline V gene. The CDR3 length is 13 residues. V lost 6 bases and J 9 bases, leaving 12 bases between the germline ends. The CDR3 nucleotides read TGTGCCAGCTCCGGGACTTTAGTTTCACCCCTCCACTTT. It is translated as CASSGTLVSPLHF.

This clone has a single count. The J gene is TRBJ2-7, the V gene TRBV7-9; 9 bases agree with TRBD1. The germline V gene encodes CDR1 SEHNR and CDR2 FQNEAQ (reference sequence). This CDR3 is built from 16 residues. The V gene end was trimmed by 3 bases and the J gene end by 0 bases; junction bases not matched to a gene: 6. This CDR3 is CASSLRTGGISYEQYF. The CDR3 DNA sequence: TGTGCCAGCAGCTTGCGTACAGGGGGCATCTCCTACGAGCAGTACTTC. Full variable domain (remainder filled in from reference TRBV7-9 and TRBJ2-7): DTGVSQNPRHKITKRGQNVTFRCDPISEHNRLYWYRQTLGQGPEFLTYFQNEAQLEKSRLLSDRFSAERPKGSFSTLEIQRTEQGDSAMYLCASSLRTGGISYEQYFGPGTRLTVT.

The chain joins TRBV6-4 to TRBJ2-1; 9 nucleotides match TRBD2. Germline CDR1 is MRHNA and CDR2 is SNTAGT. CDR3 size: 14 residues. V lost 9 bases to trimming and J lost 2 bases; unmatched junction nucleotides: 5. In nucleotides, the CDR3 is TGTGCCAGGGGTAGCGGGAGTCCCTACAATGAGCAGTTCTTC. Translation gives CARGSGSPYNEQFF.

This chain links TRBV5-4 with TRBJ1-2; the match to TRBD1 covers 8 bases. CDR1 and CDR2 from the germline V gene are SGHNT and YYREEE (reference sequence). The CDR3 spans 15 residues. Trimming at V came to 0 bases and at J to 5 bases, leaving 6 bases not matched to a gene. The CDR3 region is CASSLDPRDRYGYTF. CDR3 bases: TGTGCCAGCAGCTTGGACCCCCGGGACAGGTATGGCTACACCTTC.

V and J are TRBV18 and TRBJ1-4; D gene unclear. V lost 5 bases, J lost 1 base, and 14 bases lay in between. This CDR3 has 16 amino acids. Germline loops: CDR1 KGHSH, CDR2 LQKENI. The CDR3 protein is CASSELRLGTNEKLFF. CDR3 nucleotides: TGTGCCAGCTCAGAACTCCGTCTAGGAACTAATGAAAAACTGTTTTTT.

The V gene is TRBV7-9, the J gene TRBJ2-5; the match to TRBD1 covers 7 bases. CDR1 is SEHNR, CDR2 FQNEAQ, per germline (reference sequence). CDR3 length equals 14 residues. The junction had 9 bases not matched to a gene; V was cut back by 4 bases and J by 7 bases. CDR3 amino acids: CASSSSGGPGTQYF. CDR3 coding DNA: TGTGCCAGCAGCTCATCAGGGGGACCAGGGACCCAGTACTTC.

This clone was recorded a few times. The chain employs TRBV4-1 and TRBJ1-2, with 9 bases fitting TRBD1. The CDR3 has 16 residues. V was pared by 1 base and J by 4 bases, with 7 bases of the junction left unmatched. Germline V lookup: CDR1 MGHRA, CDR2 YSYEKL. CDR3 sequence: CASSQGGGTGFYGYTF. CDR3 DNA sequence: TGCGCCAGCAGCCAAGGCGGCGGGACAGGGTTCTATGGCTACACCTTC.

The chain has TRBV13 and TRBJ2-5; TRBD1 matches at 9 bases. V lost 5 bases to trimming and J lost 5 bases; unmatched junction nucleotides: 15. The CDR3 totals 17 residues. In germline, CDR1 is PRHDT, CDR2 FYEKMQ (reference sequence). In DNA form, the CDR3 reads TGTGCCAGCAGCCCAAGACCAATACAGGGGGCGGAGGAGACCCAGTACTTC. It is translated as CASSPRPIQGAEETQYF.

This rearrangement joins TRBV4-1 to TRBJ2-3; the D gene is possibly TRBD2 (5 bases). V was shortened by 0 bases and J by 4 bases, with 11 bases between the two germline ends. CDR1 is MGHRA, CDR2 YSYEKL, per germline. This CDR3 is 15 amino acids long. The CDR3 DNA is TGCGCCAGCAGCCAAGATGGGAGCGGATCAGATACGCAGTATTTT. Translated: CASSQDGSGSDTQYF.

In its sample, this clone was seen a few times. This chain connects TRBV2 to TRBJ2-7; no clear D gene. The length of the CDR3 is 14 residues. In germline, CDR1 is SNHLY, CDR2 FYNNEI. V dropped 4 bases and J dropped 0 bases, with 10 bases sitting between them. CDR3 sequence reads: CASSGAGVSYEQYF. The CDR3 DNA sequence: TGTGCCAGCAGTGGAGCTGGGGTCTCCTACGAGCAGTACTTC.

The J gene is TRBJ2-5, the V gene TRBV7-2; D not resolved. Germline lookup yields CDR1 SGHTA and CDR2 FQGNSA. This CDR3 is 13 amino acids long. V was cut by 3 bases and J by 0 bases, with 5 bases left in between. As DNA, the CDR3 is TGTGCCAGCAGCTTCAATCACCAAGAGACCCAGTACTTC. Translation gives CASSFNHQETQYF.

The V gene is TRBV7-2, the J gene TRBJ2-5; the D is unclear. This CDR3 is built from 12 residues. V was cut by 5 bases and J by 7 bases, with 11 bases left in between. Germline assignment: CDR1 SGHTA and CDR2 FQGNSA. The CDR3 loop is CASSPPVGTQYF. CDR3 DNA sequence: TGTGCCAGCAGCCCCCCCGTCGGGACCCAGTACTTC.

Only a few counts were recorded for this clone. The rearrangement uses TRBV30 and TRBJ1-1; TRBD1 agrees at 7 bases. Germline CDR1 reads GTSNPN; CDR2 reads SVGIG (reference sequence). V lost 3 bases to trimming and J lost 4 bases; unmatched junction nucleotides: 11. The CDR3 sequence is 15 residues long. DNA of the CDR3: TGTGCCTGGAGCCTGACAGGGTTTGGAATCACTGAAGCTTTCTTT. Its protein product is CAWSLTGFGITEAFF.

This clone was observed a few times. This rearrangement joins TRBV4-1 to TRBJ1-5, with D uncertain. V was clipped by 0 bases and J by 0 bases, with 6 bases between them. CDR1 MGHRA and CDR2 YSYEKL come from the germline V gene. This CDR3 has 15 amino acids. The CDR3 coding sequence is TGCGCCAGCAGCCAAGAGGCTGTTAGCAATCAGCCCCAGCATTTT. Translated, it gives CASSQEAVSNQPQHF.

The genes are TRBV7-2 and TRBJ2-1, with D perhaps TRBD1 or TRBD2 (5 bases each). This CDR3 spans 15 amino acids. Germline V gene sequence: CDR1 SGHTA, CDR2 FQGNSA. V lost 0 bases and J 6 bases, leaving 12 bases between the germline ends. CDR3 bases: TGTGCCAGCAGCTTAGCTTGGGCGAGGGGCAATGAGCAGTTCTTC. Protein: CASSLAWARGNEQFF.

The chain links TRBV5-1 to TRBJ2-2, with 12 positions matching TRBD2. The length of the CDR3 is 15 residues. CDR1 SGHRS and CDR2 YFSETQ come from the germline V gene. Trimming cost V 3 bases and J 6 bases; bases outside gene matches: 3. The DNA for the CDR3 is TGCGCCAGCAGCTCAGGACTAGCGGGGCCCGGGGAGCTGTTTTTT. It specifies CASSSGLAGPGELFF.

This clone was observed a handful of times. Other DNA sequences from this sample encode an identical CDR3 as well. The chain couples TRBV7-2 to TRBJ2-7; D may be TRBD1 (5 bases). This CDR3 region has 12 residues. With 5 bases removed from V and 6 bases from J, the gap between germline ends came to 11 bases. CDR1 and CDR2 (germline): SGHTA, FQGNSA. For the CDR3, the DNA is TGTGCCAGCAGCCTAGATAGGGGCGAGCAGTACTTC. Translating gives CASSLDRGEQYF.